These 26 T cell receptor beta chains came from one sample sequenced in a study of T cells after yellow fever vaccination. TCRdb reanalysed the 5' RACE reads using MiXCR and keeps one entry per CDR3 protein. The sample yields 500,000 to 650,000 distinct CDR3 sequences, approximately 13% seen once. The specimen comprised PBMCs, sampled on the day of the yellow fever booster vaccination. The origin of the receptors is a man aged 25 to 40 who received the YFV17D yellow fever vaccine.

The sample holds a few counts of this clonotype. The rearrangement links TRBV20-1 to TRBJ2-7; D may be TRBD1 (6 bases). V was trimmed by 1 base and J by 7 bases, leaving 11 bases between them. The CDR3 loop spans 12 amino acids. Germline V gives CDR1 DFQATT, CDR2 SNEGSKA (reference sequence). CDR3 sequence: CSARVVRGEQYF. The CDR3 bases are TGCAGTGCTAGAGTGGTCAGGGGAGAGCAGTACTTC.

This clonotype was seen many times. V gene TRBV20-1 combines with J gene TRBJ2-4; 7 positions agree with TRBD2. The CDR3 totals 14 residues. Germline V gene lookup returns CDR1 DFQATT and CDR2 SNEGSKA (reference sequence). DNA for the CDR3: TGCAGCGCCTGGGAGGGCCTAGCCAAAAACATTCAGTACTTC. Amino acids: CSAWEGLAKNIQYF.

This sequence joins TRBV15 and TRBJ2-5, with D possibly being TRBD2 (5 bases). The ends were cut back, 0 bases at V and 5 bases at J, with 13 bases in the middle. CDR3 length: 15 residues. CDR1 LNHNV and CDR2 YYDKDF come from the germline V gene (reference sequence). This CDR3 is CATSRDWSGWETQYF. The CDR3 bases are TGTGCCACCAGCAGAGATTGGTCGGGGTGGGAGACCCAGTACTTC.

This clonotype was recorded a few times. The chain is built from TRBV5-1 and TRBJ1-3; D gene uncertain. V was pared by 3 bases and J by 2 bases, with 9 bases between. Germline CDR1 SGHRS, CDR2 YFSETQ. CDR3 length: 14 amino acids. This chain's CDR3 is CASSSDAAGNTIYF. The CDR3 DNA sequence: TGCGCCAGCAGCTCGGACGCGGCTGGAAACACCATATATTTT.

This chain uses TRBV18 with TRBJ1-3; perhaps TRBD1 as D (5 bases). The CDR3 consists of 16 residues. Trimming stripped 6 bases from V and 0 bases from J, with 15 bases between. The germline V gene encodes CDR1 KGHSH and CDR2 LQKENI. CDR3 DNA sequence: TGTGCCAGCTCGAGGGACGGAACATTCTCTGGAAACACCATATATTTT. This gives the protein CASSRDGTFSGNTIYF. The complete variable domain, with remaining parts taken from reference TRBV18 and TRBJ1-3, reads NAGVMQNPRHLVRRRGQEARLRCSPMKGHSHVYWYRQLPEEGLKFMVYLQKENIIDESGMPKERFSAEFPKEGPSILRIQQVVRGDSAAYFCASSRDGTFSGNTIYFGEGSWLTVV.

DNA for the CDR3: TGTGCCAGCAGCTTACAGCAGAGTGGCTACACCTTC. It yields the protein CASSLQQSGYTF. The chain joins TRBV7-2 to TRBJ1-2; D gene uncertain. The V and J ends lost 2 bases and 7 bases respectively, with 8 bases between them. The germline gives CDR1 SGHTA, CDR2 FQGNSA. The CDR3 contains 12 residues.

V is TRBV28 and J is TRBJ2-1; TRBD1 matches 9 bases. CDR1 is MDHEN and CDR2 is SYDVKM in the germline V gene. V lost 6 bases to trimming and J lost 5 bases; unmatched junction nucleotides: 8. The CDR3 totals 15 residues. The CDR3 region is CASRLPGQGNNEQFF. CDR3 DNA sequence: TGTGCCAGCAGGCTTCCGGGACAGGGAAACAATGAGCAGTTCTTC. Supplemented by reference TRBV28 and TRBJ2-1, the full variable domain reads DVKVTQSSRYLVKRTGEKVFLECVQDMDHENMFWYRQDPGLGLRLIYFSYDVKMKEKGDIPEGYSVSREKKERFSLILESASTNQTSMYLCASRLPGQGNNEQFFGPGTRLTVL.

V and J are TRBV7-2 and TRBJ1-4; 8 positions agree with TRBD1. The CDR3 has 15 amino acids. V gave up 3 bases and J gave up 12 bases; unmatched junction bases: 12. Germline values: CDR1 SGHTA, CDR2 FQGNSA. CDR3 loop: CASSFDRGSGQELFF. In DNA form, the CDR3 reads TGTGCCAGCAGCTTTGACAGGGGTAGCGGGCAGGAACTGTTTTTT.

The genes are TRBV12-3 or TRBV12-4 and TRBJ1-1; tentative D call: TRBD1 (5 bases). This CDR3 is 14 amino acids long. V lost 3 bases, J lost 4 bases, and 12 bases lay in between. The CDR3 DNA reads TGTGCCAGCAGTTTTCAGGGAGGAATCACTGAAGCTTTCTTT. Translated, it gives CASSFQGGITEAFF.

The J gene is TRBJ2-1, the V gene TRBV4-3; D is uncertain. Germline CDR1 and CDR2: LGHNA and YSLEER. V lost 0 bases to trimming and J lost 4 bases, with 10 bases between them. This CDR3 has 15 amino acids. Written as DNA, the CDR3 is TGCGCCAGCAGCCAAGATACTCCGGGTTACAATGAGCAGTTCTTC. Encoded protein: CASSQDTPGYNEQFF.

This clonotype was observed once. This chain links TRBV7-8 with TRBJ2-7; D gene uncertain. V was cut by 6 bases and J by 3 bases, with 15 bases left in between. This CDR3 is built from 14 residues. Germline V gene data show CDR1 as SGHVS and CDR2 as FQNEAQ. The CDR3 bases are TGTGCCAGCAGTGTACTACAACCCCTCTACGAGCAGTACTTC. It specifies CASSVLQPLYEQYF.

This clonotype was seen only a few times. Here the CDR3 DNA reads TGTGCCAGTAGTAATTTTAATGCGGACAGAAATGGCTACACCTTC. Its protein product is CASSNFNADRNGYTF. This chain links TRBV19 with TRBJ1-2, with D maybe TRBD1 (6 bases). Per the germline V gene, CDR1 is LNHDA and CDR2 is SQIVND (reference sequence). CDR3 length: 15 amino acids. V was cut by 4 bases and J by 6 bases, with 18 bases left in between.

The CDR3 reads CASSEGNTDTQYF. The DNA for the CDR3 is TGCGCCAGCAGCGAAGGGAACACAGATACGCAGTATTTT. The rearrangement links TRBV5-1 to TRBJ2-3; no firm D call. The CDR3 runs 13 residues. Trimming stripped 4 bases from V and 2 bases from J, with 8 bases between. Germline assignment: CDR1 SGHRS and CDR2 YFSETQ.

This clonotype has a handful of counts. The chain couples TRBV29-1 to TRBJ2-1, with D possibly being TRBD2 (7 bases). Trimming stripped 0 bases from V and 9 bases from J, with 18 bases between. The CDR3 sequence is 15 residues long. Germline lookup yields CDR1 SQVTM and CDR2 ANQGSEA. The CDR3 loop reads CSVEEVGGGGSEQFF. The CDR3, as DNA: TGCAGCGTTGAAGAGGTGGGAGGGGGAGGTAGTGAGCAGTTCTTC.

The chain combines TRBV5-5 with TRBJ2-7; no firm D call. V gave up 1 base and J gave up 1 base, with 12 bases separating them. Germline-derived CDR1 and CDR2 are SGHKS and YYEKEE (reference sequence). There are 15 residues in the CDR3. In DNA, the CDR3 is TGTGCCAGCAGCTTGTTCAGGCTCCCTTCCTACGAGCAGTACTTC. As protein: CASSLFRLPSYEQYF.

This clonotype was found a few times. The rearrangement uses TRBV7-2 and TRBJ2-3; possibly TRBD2 for D (6 bases). There are 16 residues in the CDR3. V lost 1 base, J lost 0 bases, and 11 bases lay in between. Per germline, CDR1 SGHTA and CDR2 FQGNSA. This CDR3 reads CASSLVASASTDTQYF. For the CDR3, the DNA is TGTGCCAGCAGCTTAGTCGCTAGCGCTAGCACAGATACGCAGTATTTT.

The chain links TRBV27 to TRBJ2-5; D is undetermined. CDR3 length equals 15 residues. V was shortened by 6 bases and J by 2 bases, with 16 bases between the two germline ends. The germline V gene has CDR1 MNHEY and CDR2 SMNVEV (reference sequence). CDR3 amino acids: CASRAYKTPQETQYF. Written as DNA, the CDR3 is TGTGCCAGCAGAGCATACAAGACGCCGCAAGAGACCCAGTACTTC.

The chain's CDR3 is CASSVRNTGELFF. The CDR3 DNA reads TGTGCCAGTAGTGTCAGGAACACCGGGGAGCTGTTTTTT. The gene calls are TRBV19 and TRBJ2-2, with D unclear. Germline V lookup: CDR1 LNHDA, CDR2 SQIVND (reference sequence). The CDR3 has 13 amino acids. With 5 bases removed from V and 1 base from J, the gap between germline ends came to 5 bases.

This clonotype was picked up a small number of times. The V and J genes are TRBV4-3 and TRBJ1-5; tentatively, D is TRBD1 (6 bases). V was cut by 5 bases and J by 2 bases, with 7 bases left in between. This CDR3 has 13 amino acids. Germline values: CDR1 LGHNA, CDR2 YSLEER. The CDR3 DNA reads TGCGCCAGCAGCAACAGGGGCAATCAGCCCCAGCATTTT. It translates to CASSNRGNQPQHF.

The rearrangement joins TRBV7-3 to TRBJ2-7, with TRBD2 matching over 14 bases. Germline V gene data show CDR1 as SGHTA and CDR2 as FQGTGA. The junction had 3 bases not matched to a gene; V was cut back by 2 bases and J by 6 bases. This CDR3 has 15 amino acids. CDR3 loop: CASSLGTSGSGEQYF. The CDR3 nucleotides are TGTGCCAGCAGCTTAGGGACTAGCGGGAGTGGCGAGCAGTACTTC.

This clonotype occurred a few times. The CDR3 loop reads CSASWLAGYGEQFF. In DNA, the CDR3 is TGCAGTGCTAGTTGGCTAGCGGGATATGGAGAGCAGTTCTTC. This sequence joins TRBV20-1 and TRBJ2-1; 9 bases align to TRBD2. Germline CDR1 and CDR2: DFQATT and SNEGSKA (reference sequence). The CDR3 spans 14 residues. After removal of 3 bases from V and 10 bases from J, the junction contained 10 bases not matched to a gene.

The chain joins TRBV6-5 to TRBJ2-7; D might be TRBD1 (6 bases). With 3 bases removed from V and 4 bases from J, the gap between germline ends came to 25 bases. Germline V CDR1 and CDR2: MNHEY, SVGAGI. This CDR3 has 18 residues. CDR3 in amino acids: CASSYGQPGTQGSYEQYF. CDR3 in DNA: TGTGCCAGCAGTTATGGGCAGCCAGGGACCCAGGGGTCTTACGAGCAGTACTTC.

The gene calls are TRBV6-1 and TRBJ2-7; tentatively, D is TRBD1 or TRBD2 (6 bases each). Between the trimmed V and J ends, which lost 8 bases and 4 bases, there was a span of 18 bases. The V gene's germline CDR1 is MNHNS and CDR2 SASEGT. The CDR3 loop spans 14 amino acids. The CDR3 sequence is CASRGAGEGYEQYF. CDR3 sequence (DNA): TGTGCCAGCCGCGGGGCAGGGGAAGGGTACGAGCAGTACTTC.

There are a few counts of this clonotype. V gene TRBV21-1 combines with J gene TRBJ2-1; the table's TRBD1 call for D was not verified on the DNA. TRBV21-1 is tagged as a pseudogene. This CDR3 is built from 14 residues. CDR3 nucleotides: TGTGCCAGCAGGAGTGGGCGTTGGGAGAATGAGCAGTTCTTC. This encodes CASRSGRWENEQFF.

The chain employs TRBV5-6 and TRBJ2-5, with no clear D. The CDR3 sequence is 13 residues long. Germline CDR1 SGHDT, CDR2 YYEEEE. V was shortened by 4 bases and J by 7 bases, with 14 bases between the two germline ends. The CDR3 spells CASSPSALGTQYF. CDR3 coding DNA: TGTGCCAGCAGCCCTTCAGCCTTAGGGACCCAGTACTTC. The entire variable domain, with the rest obtained from reference TRBV5-6 and TRBJ2-5, is as follows: DAGVTQSPTHLIKTRGQQVTLRCSPKSGHDTVSWYQQALGQGPQFIFQYYEEEERQRGNFPDRFSGHQFPNYSSELNVNALLLGDSALYLCASSPSALGTQYFGPGTRLLVL.

This clonotype occurred a few times. This rearrangement joins TRBV3-1 to TRBJ1-5; D is unresolved. Germline V gives CDR1 LGHDT, CDR2 YNNKEL (reference sequence). CDR3 length: 14 amino acids. V was trimmed by 1 base and J by 3 bases, leaving 7 bases between them. This CDR3 reads CASSQVGLNQPQHF. The CDR3 region has the DNA TGTGCCAGCAGCCAAGTCGGTCTCAATCAGCCCCAGCATTTT.